This TCR beta chain was recovered during a study of metastatic and nonmetastatic thyroid tumors. About the research overall: Patients with malignant and benign thyroid disease provided blood and tumor or nodule tissue, whose repertoires were compared.

There were no patients who had received any treatment before thyroid surgery. This clone showed up many times. Its antigen remains unknown. The V end was cut by 3 bases, the J end by 4 bases, with 12 bases between. The CDR3 consists of 14 residues. CDR1 and CDR2 (germline): PRHDT, FYEKMQ (reference sequence). TCRdb re-called clones via MiXCR from the PCR reads. Found here are some 20,000 clones, around 17% of them singletons; the top ten hold approximately 17%. Study-wide points: Benign nodules were reported to have significantly lower TCR beta diversity than malignant thyroid tumors, in blood and tumor.

Sequenced: blood. This TCR came from a male donor with papillary thyroid cancer or a benign thyroid nodule (not recorded which). Some clones in this sample may be carry-over from other donors' samples. The chain couples TRBV13 to TRBJ2-5; a possible D gene is TRBD2 (6 bases). The DNA of the CDR3 is TGTGCCAGCAGCTTGACTAGGAGACCAGAGACCCAGTACTTC. Amino acid sequence: CASSLTRRPETQYF.